Sequencing of this T cell receptor beta chain was carried out in a study of blood T cell repertoires in COVID-19. V dropped 2 bases and J dropped 8; count of bases not matched to a gene: 4. This CDR3 spans 15 amino acids. Per germline, CDR1 MNHEY and CDR2 SVGEGT. The method was immunoSEQ multiplex PCR; TCRdb's version includes in-frame clones alone and lacks a portion of them. The repertoire holds approximately 100,000 clones, with 81% as singletons. The receptor's source is a man aged 60 to 75 with acute or convalescent COVID-19. The V call is TRBV6-2 or TRBV6-3, the J call TRBJ2-1; 12 bases fit TRBD1. Sequenced material: peripheral blood. For the CDR3, the DNA is TGTGCCAGCAGTTACCGGGGACAGGGGGCACATGAGCAGTTCTTC. Amino acid sequence: CASSYRGQGAHEQFF.